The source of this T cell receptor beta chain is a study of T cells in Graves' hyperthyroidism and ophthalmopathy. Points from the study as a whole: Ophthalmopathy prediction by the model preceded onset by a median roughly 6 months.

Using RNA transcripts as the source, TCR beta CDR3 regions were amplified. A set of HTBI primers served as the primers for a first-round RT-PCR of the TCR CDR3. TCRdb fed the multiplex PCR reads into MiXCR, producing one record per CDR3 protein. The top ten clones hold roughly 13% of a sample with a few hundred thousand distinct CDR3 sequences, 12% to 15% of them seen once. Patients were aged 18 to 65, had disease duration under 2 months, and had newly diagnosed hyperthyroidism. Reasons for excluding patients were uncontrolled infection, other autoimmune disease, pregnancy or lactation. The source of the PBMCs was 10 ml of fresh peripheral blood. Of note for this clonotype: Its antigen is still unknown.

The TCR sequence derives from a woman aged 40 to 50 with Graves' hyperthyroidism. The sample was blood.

The CDR3 nucleotides are TGTGCCAGCAGCCTAGGGTCGACAGGGAAGTTCTACAATGAGCAGTTCTTC. This codes for CASSLGSTGKFYNEQFF. The V gene is TRBV14, the J gene TRBJ2-1; 7 bases fit TRBD1. The CDR3 has 17 residues. J was trimmed by 3 bases and V by 4 bases; bases with no gene match: 12. Germline V gives CDR1 SGHDN, CDR2 FVKESK. Supplemented by reference TRBV14 and TRBJ2-1, the full variable domain reads EAGVTQFPSHSVIEKGQTVTLRCDPISGHDNLYWYRRVMGKEIKFLLHFVKESKQDESGMPNNRFLAERTGGTYSTLKVQPAELEDSGVYFCASSLGSTGKFYNEQFFGPGTRLTVL.